Each of the 4 T cell receptor beta chains below was sequenced from the same sample in a study of OX40 agonist ivuxolimab in advanced cancers. Measured with immunoSEQ multiplex PCR; TCRdb has only the in-frame clones, and not every one. Found here are around 95,000 clones, about 92% of them singletons; the top ten hold roughly 0.26%. This material consisted of CD4+ or CD8+ T cells sorted from blood, taken in a trial of the OX40 agonist ivuxolimab. These TCRs come from an adult with an advanced solid tumor such as melanoma, head and neck, liver or kidney cancer.

This rearrangement joins TRBV30 to TRBJ2-7; D gene unclear. CDR1 and CDR2 from the germline V gene are GTSNPN and SVGIG (reference sequence). The V and J ends lost 3 bases and 0 bases respectively, with 6 bases between them. This CDR3 has 12 amino acids. The CDR3, as DNA: TGTGCCTGGAGCAGGAGCTCCTACGAGCAGTACGTC. Translation: CAWSRSSYEQYV.

Only a few counts were recorded for this clone. The CDR3 protein is CASSIGGGSPQPQHF. DNA of the CDR3: TGTGCCAGTAGTATCGGTGGGGGGTCCCCTCAGCCCCAGCATTTT. The rearrangement uses TRBV19 and TRBJ1-5, with a possible D match to TRBD1 (5 bases). In germline, CDR1 is LNHDA, CDR2 SQIVND (reference sequence). The CDR3 consists of 15 residues. Trimming removed 3 bases from V and 6 bases from J, with 15 bases in between.

The rearrangement uses TRBV15 and TRBJ1-5; TRBD1 might be the D (6 bases). The CDR3 is 16 residues long. CDR1 LNHNV and CDR2 YYDKDF come from the germline V gene (reference sequence). Trimming left V 0 bases short and J 7 bases short, with 16 bases between. The CDR3 is CATSRDQAGAGQPQHF. The CDR3, as DNA: TGTGCCACCAGCAGAGATCAAGCGGGGGCAGGACAGCCCCAGCATTTT.

V usage is TRBV19 and J usage is TRBJ2-4; D not certain. This CDR3 region has 17 residues. CDR1 and CDR2 (germline): LNHDA, SQIVND (reference sequence). Trimming shortened V by 3 bases and J by 1 base, and 16 bases separated the two germline ends. The CDR3 spells CASSMVLERRAKNIQYF. Written as DNA, the CDR3 is TGTGCCAGTAGTATGGTCTTAGAACGTCGGGCCAAAAACATTCAGTACTTC. Full variable domain (outside the CDR3, taken from reference TRBV19 and TRBJ2-4): DGGITQSPKYLFRKEGQNVTLSCEQNLNHDAMYWYRQDPGQGLRLIYYSQIVNDFQKGDIAEGYSVSREKKESFPLTVTSAQKNPTAFYLCASSMVLERRAKNIQYFGAGTRLSVL.